This TCR beta chain originates from a study of T-cell reconstitution after alpha-beta-depleted transplantation in children. Findings and caveats of the study: There were reportedly several hundred expanded graft clones from which alpha-beta T cells came about two months after transplant.

The V end lost 2 bases, the J end lost 7 bases, and 11 bases lay between the germline ends. The germline CDR1 and CDR2 sequences are KGHDR and SFDVKD. This CDR3 contains 14 residues. Details on this clonotype: No antigen is known for it.

For TCRbeta, the library was prepared with unique molecular identifiers. From the PCR reads, TCRdb called clonotypes with MiXCR, one entry per CDR3 protein. Of about 210,000 distinct CDR3 sequences in the sample, roughly 15% were seen once. This clonotype was sampled from a male patient between 2 and 15 years old who had a stem cell transplant for acute lymphoblastic leukemia, so the T cells may come from the graft donor. The sequencing here drew on PBMCs, mostly from graft donor cells, taken 360 days after TCRalphabeta/CD19-depleted stem cell transplant. This chain joins TRBV24-1 and TRBJ2-1, with D perhaps matching TRBD1 or TRBD2 (7 bases each). CDR3 residues: CATSDSRGGNEQFF. CDR3 nucleotides: TGTGCCACCAGTGATTCCAGGGGGGGGAATGAGCAGTTCTTC.